The clone carrying this T cell receptor (beta chain) was detected only a few times. Its matching antigen is unknown. This record comes from a study of cytomegalovirus exposure and HLA in healthy donors. Findings and caveats of the study: The authors listed around 150 TCR beta chains as cytomegalovirus-associated. Most CMV-associated TCR beta chains appeared HLA-restricted in a later analysis. Reports credit the classifier with highly specific, highly sensitive diagnosis of cytomegalovirus status.

With 60 Vbeta and 13 Jbeta primers, the PCR was carried out. Assay used: immunoSEQ multiplex PCR; TCRdb lists only in-frame clones, some missing. The sample lists some 120,000 clones; about 80% were seen once. The clonotype originates from a man aged 18 to 29 in good health and CMV-seronegative. The specimen was PBMCs.

DNA of the CDR3: TGCAGCGTAGGAATAGGGGATCGAGGACAGCCCCAGCATTTT. Its translation is CSVGIGDRGQPQHF. The gene calls are TRBV29-1 and TRBJ1-5, with a tentative D call TRBD1 (5 bases). The V end lost 6 bases, the J end lost 7 bases, and 19 bases lay between the germline ends. Germline values: CDR1 SQVTM, CDR2 ANQGSEA. This CDR3 spans 14 amino acids.